This is a list of T cell receptor beta chains from one sample in a study of identical twins. TCRdb used MiXCR to reprocess the 5' RACE reads, holding one entry per CDR3 protein. This table holds 520,000 or so distinct CDR3 sequences, 20% to 25% found once. These records were also assigned to another study, of T cells expressing NK-cell markers.

Sequencing used CD4+ T cells sorted from blood. The receptors here all came from a woman aged 18-29 years in good health. Both conserved end residues are trimmed from each CDR3. The D gene is left open where the match is weak.

cdr3_length | d_call | v_call | cdr3_aa
12 | TRBD2 | TRBV3-1 | ASSQATGGGRQY
12 | NA | TRBV10-3 | AISERSGREKLF
13 | NA | TRBV20-1 | SARDLGGSNSPLH
13 | TRBD2 | TRBV2 | ASSGVAGGTDTQY
12 | TRBD2 | TRBV20-1 | SALKLAGVDEQF
12 | TRBD2 | TRBV5-1 | ASRRLAANYEQY
11 | NA | TRBV21-1 | ASSTSGGHEQF
11 | NA | TRBV2 | ASSQGNNQPQH
12 | NA | TRBV9 | ASSVDAGDGGYT
11 | NA | TRBV13 | ASSLLQGLKAF
13 | NA | TRBV18 | ASSPRSVRRETQY
14 | NA | TRBV5-1 | ASSLSLRGPGTEAF
9 | NA | TRBV5-1 | ASSLAQEQF